Below are 10 T cell receptor beta chains sequenced from a single sample in a study of blood T cell repertoires in COVID-19. Data came from immunoSEQ multiplex PCR; TCRdb stores just in-frame clones and leaves some out. Here the sample spans some 80,000 clones, around 81% being singletons. Sequencing was carried out using peripheral blood. Receptors were obtained from an elderly man with acute or convalescent COVID-19.

The chain carries TRBV7-2 and TRBJ1-5; TRBD1 matches 10 bases. Germline CDR1 is SGHTA and CDR2 is FQGNSA. The V and J ends lost 3 bases and 2 bases, in that order; junction bases with no gene match: 4. The CDR3 consists of 16 residues. The CDR3 DNA follows: TGTGCCAGCAGCTTGGGACAGGGGAAGGGCAATCAGCCCCAGCATTTT. Translating it yields CASSLGQGKGNQPQHF.

The rearrangement uses TRBV7-3 and TRBJ2-5; weak D call: TRBD1 (6 bases). V gave up 3 bases and J gave up 5 bases, with 7 bases separating them. Germline values: CDR1 SGHTA, CDR2 FQGTGA. This CDR3 is 12 amino acids long. The CDR3 nucleotides read TGTGCCAGCAGCTTTACAGGGGAGACCCAGTACTTC. This encodes CASSFTGETQYF.

This clone appeared a few times. The V gene is TRBV27, the J gene TRBJ1-2, with 7 bases lining up with TRBD1. After removal of 4 bases from V and 8 bases from J, the junction contained 16 bases not matched to a gene. Germline V gene lookup returns CDR1 MNHEY and CDR2 SMNVEV (reference sequence). The length of the CDR3 is 16 residues. CDR3 loop: CASSSQLATGVNGYTF. The DNA for the CDR3 is TGTGCCAGCAGTTCACAATTAGCCACAGGGGTAAACGGCTACACCTTC.

The V call is TRBV19, the J call TRBJ1-6, with 12 positions matching TRBD1. The CDR3 is made up of 16 amino acids. The V segment lost 3 bases and the J segment 10 bases; nucleotides outside the gene matches: 7. Germline CDR1 is LNHDA and CDR2 is SQIVND (reference sequence). CDR3 loop: CASSISGTGGRSPLHF. The CDR3 nucleotides are TGTGCCAGTAGTATCTCCGGGACAGGGGGCAGGTCACCCCTCCACTTT.

The chain couples TRBV30 to TRBJ1-4, with D possibly matching TRBD1 (5 bases). Deletions cut 5 bases from V and 10 bases from J, with 23 bases between. The CDR3 is made up of 15 amino acids. In germline, CDR1 is GTSNPN, CDR2 SVGIG (reference sequence). CDR3 sequence reads: CAWEGRGAWAGKLFF. The CDR3 DNA follows: TGTGCCTGGGAGGGGAGGGGTGCCTGGGCCGGAAAACTGTTTTTT.

The chain couples TRBV28 to TRBJ2-3; TRBD1 might be the D (5 bases). V dropped 5 bases and J dropped 8 bases, with 11 bases sitting between them. Germline lookup yields CDR1 MDHEN and CDR2 SYDVKM. The CDR3 length is 12 residues. The CDR3 region is CASSPRVGTQYF. CDR3 DNA: TGTGCCAGCAGTCCCAGGGTGGGTACGCAGTATTTT.

V and J are TRBV19 and TRBJ2-1, with 16 nucleotides matching TRBD2. V shed 7 bases and J 7 bases; nucleotides not matched to a gene: 7. The CDR3 runs 16 residues. CDR1 and CDR2 from the germline V gene are LNHDA and SQIVND (reference sequence). CDR3 region: CASKGTSGRAFNEQFF. The CDR3 DNA reads as TGTGCCAGTAAAGGGACTAGCGGGAGGGCTTTTAATGAGCAGTTCTTC.

The rearrangement uses TRBV9 and TRBJ1-1; D uncertain. The CDR3 sequence is 14 residues long. Trimming cost V 0 bases and J 2 bases, with 8 bases left between them. Germline CDR1 and CDR2: SGDLS and YYNGEE. The CDR3 DNA is TGTGCCAGCAGCGTAGCAAGCCATAACACTGAAGCTTTCTTT. Its protein product is CASSVASHNTEAFF.

The chain joins TRBV30 to TRBJ2-2; 13 bases map to TRBD2. Germline V lookup: CDR1 GTSNPN, CDR2 SVGIG (reference sequence). This CDR3 contains 17 residues. V was clipped by 0 bases and J by 2 bases; unmatched bases: 3. The CDR3 coding sequence is TGTGCCTGGAGTGTACTAGCGGGAGGGCCAAACACCGGGGAGCTGTTTTTT. Its translation is CAWSVLAGGPNTGELFF.

The rearrangement links TRBV5-1 to TRBJ2-5, with 11 bases matching TRBD2. The CDR3 loop spans 16 amino acids. V lost 2 bases and J lost 5; bases outside the gene matches: 8. Germline CDR1 reads SGHRS; CDR2 reads YFSETQ. The DNA of the CDR3 is TGCGCCAGCAGCTTTGGGACTAGCGGCCCAGGGGAGACCCAGTACTTC. It codes for CASSFGTSGPGETQYF.